This T cell receptor (beta chain) was identified during a study of T cell responses to AZD1222 COVID-19 vaccine. Whole-study results and caveats: Reportedly, nearly half the spike-specific TCRs target unmutated variant regions. Two AZD1222 administrations were followed by greater Spike-specific TCR breadth and depth. Repertoires were sampled only after the peak T cell response.

Turning to this clone: Its antigen is undetermined.

Clones were sequenced by immunoSEQ multiplex PCR, and TCRdb holds only the in-frame ones, with some missing. Here the sample spans 70,000 or so clones, about 87% being singletons. V lost 3 bases to trimming and J lost 2 bases, with 2 bases between them. The CDR3 is 11 residues long. Germline assignment: CDR1 MNHEY and CDR2 SMNVEV (reference sequence). The V call is TRBV27, the J call TRBJ2-7; D not resolved. This receptor was obtained from an adult in good health. The material sequenced was peripheral blood, taken on day 0 of AZD1222 vaccination. The CDR3 is CASSLAYEQYF. The CDR3 DNA reads as TGTGCCAGCAGTTTGGCCTACGAGCAGTACTTC.